A single sample gave rise to the 9 T cell receptor beta chains below, sequenced in a study of OX40 agonist ivuxolimab in advanced cancers. Some clones are missing from TCRdb's copy, which holds only in-frame ones; the method was immunoSEQ multiplex PCR. The sample shows 15,000 or so clones, over 70% of them seen only once. The sequences come from CD4+ or CD8+ T cells sorted from blood, collected in a trial of the OX40 agonist ivuxolimab. These receptors were collected from an adult with an advanced solid tumor such as melanoma, head and neck, liver or kidney cancer.

Relative to its sample, this clone is medium-sized (0.01 to 0.1%). The chain employs TRBV18 and TRBJ2-7; maybe TRBD2 (5 bases). The CDR3 spans 14 residues. Germline assignment: CDR1 KGHSH and CDR2 LQKENI. Trimming removed 0 bases at V and 4 bases at J, with 10 bases between. CDR3 protein: CASSPPGGLYEQYF. The CDR3 DNA follows: TGTGCCAGCTCACCACCCGGCGGGCTATACGAGCAGTACTTC.

This chain uses TRBV5-6 with TRBJ2-1; D gene ambiguous. V lost 3 bases to trimming and J lost 7 bases, with 14 bases between them. Germline V gene sequence: CDR1 SGHDT, CDR2 YYEEEE. This CDR3 comprises 14 residues. The CDR3 DNA sequence: TGTGCCAGCAGCTACCCGGGCCTAAGGAATGAGCAGTTCTTC. It is translated as CASSYPGLRNEQFF.

The chain has TRBV28 and TRBJ1-4, with no clear D. CDR1 and CDR2 (germline): MDHEN, SYDVKM. Trimming stripped 3 bases from V and 5 bases from J, with 13 bases between. The CDR3 consists of 15 residues. DNA of the CDR3: TGTGCCAGCAGTTTGGAGGCACGGGTGAATGAAAAACTGTTTTTT. It specifies CASSLEARVNEKLFF.

The gene calls are TRBV5-6 and TRBJ2-1; D call uncertain. Germline CDR1 is SGHDT and CDR2 is YYEEEE. V lost 1 base and J lost 2, with 10 bases in between. The CDR3 contains 15 residues. CDR3 sequence: CASSLSYYPYNEQFF. The CDR3 DNA reads TGTGCCAGCAGCTTGTCATACTACCCCTACAATGAGCAGTTCTTC. Combining the CDR3 with reference TRBV5-6 and TRBJ2-1 gives the whole variable domain DAGVTQSPTHLIKTRGQQVTLRCSPKSGHDTVSWYQQALGQGPQFIFQYYEEEERQRGNFPDRFSGHQFPNYSSELNVNALLLGDSALYLCASSLSYYPYNEQFFGPGTRLTVL.

This clone was seen once. The chain employs TRBV15 and TRBJ2-1; a possible D gene is TRBD2 (7 bases). CDR1 and CDR2 (germline): LNHNV, YYDKDF (reference sequence). V was cut by 0 bases and J by 3 bases, with 12 bases left in between. The CDR3 totals 16 residues. For the CDR3, the DNA is TGTGCCACCAGCAGAGATCAGAGGGGGGGCTACAATGAGCAGTTCTTC. Amino acids: CATSRDQRGGYNEQFF.

This clone turned up a few times. CDR3 residues: CASSTGQKSNEQFF. The CDR3 region has the DNA TGTGCCAGTAGTACGGGACAGAAAAGCAATGAGCAGTTCTTC. V usage is TRBV19 and J usage is TRBJ2-1; 7 positions match TRBD1. The CDR3 runs 14 residues. With V trimmed by 4 bases and J by 6 bases, 6 bases remained unmatched. The germline gives CDR1 LNHDA, CDR2 SQIVND (reference sequence).

This chain connects TRBV29-1 to TRBJ1-2; tentative D call: TRBD1 (6 bases). CDR3 length equals 13 residues. The V gene lost 2 bases and the J gene lost 4 bases, with 11 bases spanning the gap. Germline V gene data show CDR1 as SQVTM and CDR2 as ANQGSEA. CDR3: CSVETGNGYGYTF. CDR3 DNA: TGCAGCGTTGAAACAGGGAATGGCTATGGCTACACCTTC.

This rearrangement joins TRBV2 to TRBJ2-7; D perhaps matches TRBD1 (6 bases). V dropped 2 bases and J dropped 2 bases, with 13 bases sitting between them. The CDR3 is 15 residues long. From germline, CDR1 is SNHLY and CDR2 FYNNEI. The CDR3 DNA sequence: TGTGCCAGCAGTGAATTTGGTAGGGGGACCTACGAGCAGTACTTC. It codes for CASSEFGRGTYEQYF.

The chain carries TRBV2 and TRBJ1-4; D gene uncertain. CDR1 SNHLY and CDR2 FYNNEI come from the germline V gene. V was clipped by 6 bases and J by 0 bases, with 11 bases between them. The length of the CDR3 is 15 residues. The CDR3 nucleotides read TGTGCCAGCAGCGGGCTGGCAGCAACTAATGAAAAACTGTTTTTT. It yields the protein CASSGLAATNEKLFF.